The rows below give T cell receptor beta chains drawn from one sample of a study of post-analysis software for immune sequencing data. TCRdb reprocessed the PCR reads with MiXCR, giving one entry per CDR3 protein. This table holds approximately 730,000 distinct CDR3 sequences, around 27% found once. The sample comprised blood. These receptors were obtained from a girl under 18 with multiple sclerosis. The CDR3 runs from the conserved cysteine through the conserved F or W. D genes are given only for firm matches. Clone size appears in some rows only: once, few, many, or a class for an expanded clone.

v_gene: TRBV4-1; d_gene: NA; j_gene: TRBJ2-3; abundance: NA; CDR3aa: CTSSQDFNGVGGNTDTQYF; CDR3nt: TGCACCAGCAGCCAAGATTTTAACGGAGTGGGCGGAAACACAGATACGCAGTATTTT
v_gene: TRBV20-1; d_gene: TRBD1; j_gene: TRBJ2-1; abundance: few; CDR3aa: CSARDRVYNEQFF; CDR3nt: TGCAGTGCTAGGGACAGGGTCTACAATGAGCAGTTCTTC
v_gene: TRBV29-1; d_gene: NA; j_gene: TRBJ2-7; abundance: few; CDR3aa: CSVPPRAGSSYEQYF; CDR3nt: TGCAGCGTCCCTCCGAGGGCGGGTTCCTCCTACGAGCAGTACTTC
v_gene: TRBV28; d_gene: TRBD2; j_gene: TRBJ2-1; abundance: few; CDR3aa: CASSGSSGAYNEQFF; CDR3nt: TGTGCCAGCAGTGGGTCTAGCGGGGCCTACAATGAGCAGTTCTTC
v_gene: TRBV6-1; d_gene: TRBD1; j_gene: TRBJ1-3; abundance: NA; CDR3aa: CASRLNPTGISGNTIYF; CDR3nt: TGTGCCAGCAGACTAAATCCGACAGGGATCTCTGGAAACACCATATATTTT
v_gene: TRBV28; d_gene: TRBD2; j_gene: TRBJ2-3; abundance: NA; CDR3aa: CASSLQAGGSADTQYF; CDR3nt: TGTGCCAGCAGTTTACAAGCGGGGGGGTCAGCAGATACGCAGTATTTT
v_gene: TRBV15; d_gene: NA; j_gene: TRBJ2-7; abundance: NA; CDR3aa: CATSRDRGGYEQYF; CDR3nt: TGTGCCACCAGCAGAGATCGGGGCGGCTACGAGCAGTACTTC
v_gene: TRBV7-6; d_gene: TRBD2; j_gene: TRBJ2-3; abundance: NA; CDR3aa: CASSPLGAGLTDTQYF; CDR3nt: TGTGCCAGCAGCCCCCTCGGAGCGGGGCTCACAGATACGCAGTATTTT
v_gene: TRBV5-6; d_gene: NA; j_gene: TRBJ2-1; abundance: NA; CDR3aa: CASSSPLVRGEQFF; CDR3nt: TGTGCCAGCAGCTCGCCACTGGTGCGCGGTGAGCAGTTCTTC
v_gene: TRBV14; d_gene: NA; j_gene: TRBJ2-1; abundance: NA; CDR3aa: CASSPKGYEQFF; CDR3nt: TGTGCCAGCAGCCCAAAGGGCTATGAGCAGTTCTTC
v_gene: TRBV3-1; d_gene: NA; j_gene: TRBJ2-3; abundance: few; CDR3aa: CASSQDLGDTQYF; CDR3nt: TGTGCCAGCAGCCAAGATCTGGGGGATACGCAGTATTTT
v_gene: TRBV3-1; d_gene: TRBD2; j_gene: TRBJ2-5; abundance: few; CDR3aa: CASSLAAGDEQYF; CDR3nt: TGTGCCAGCAGCCTCGCAGCGGGAGATGAGCAGTACTTC
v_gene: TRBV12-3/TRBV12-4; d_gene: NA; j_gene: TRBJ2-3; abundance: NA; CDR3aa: CASSFSGSTDTQYF; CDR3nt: TGTGCCAGCAGTTTTTCCGGCAGCACAGATACGCAGTATTTT
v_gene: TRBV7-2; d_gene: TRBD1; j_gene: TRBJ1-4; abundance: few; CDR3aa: CASSSLNRGNEKLFF; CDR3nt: TGTGCCAGCAGCTCCCTTAACAGGGGGAATGAAAAACTGTTTTTT
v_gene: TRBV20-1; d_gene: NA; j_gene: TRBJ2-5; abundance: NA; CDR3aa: CSTGQGPETQYF; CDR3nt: TGCAGTACCGGTCAGGGCCCAGAGACCCAGTACTTC
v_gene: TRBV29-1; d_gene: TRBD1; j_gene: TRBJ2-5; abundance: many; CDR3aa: CSEGARAETQYF; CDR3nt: TGCAGCGAGGGGGCGCGGGCAGAGACCCAGTACTTC
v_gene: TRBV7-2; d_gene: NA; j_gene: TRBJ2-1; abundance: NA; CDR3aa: CASSPRTSNYNEQFF; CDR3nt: TGTGCCAGCAGCCCAAGGACGTCTAACTACAATGAGCAGTTCTTC
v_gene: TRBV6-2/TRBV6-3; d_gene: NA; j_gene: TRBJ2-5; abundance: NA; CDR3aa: CASTPMGVETQYF; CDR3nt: TGTGCCAGCACCCCCATGGGGGTAGAGACCCAGTACTTC
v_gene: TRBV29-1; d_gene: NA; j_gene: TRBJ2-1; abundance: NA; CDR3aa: CSVAGADFRNEQFF; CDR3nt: TGCAGCGTTGCTGGAGCGGACTTCAGGAATGAGCAGTTCTTC
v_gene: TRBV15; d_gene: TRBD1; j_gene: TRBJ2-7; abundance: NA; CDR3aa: CATSRDRGAYEQYF; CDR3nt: TGTGCCACCAGTAGAGACAGGGGGGCCTACGAGCAGTACTTC
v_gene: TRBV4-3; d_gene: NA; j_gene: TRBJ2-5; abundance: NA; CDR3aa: CASSLDRNEGSEQYF; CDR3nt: TGCGCCAGCAGTCTCGACAGGAATGAAGGGTCGGAGCAGTACTTC
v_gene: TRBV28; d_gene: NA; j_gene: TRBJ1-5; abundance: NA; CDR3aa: CASSSMGGQPQHF; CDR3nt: TGTGCCAGCAGCTCGATGGGGGGTCAGCCCCAGCATTTT
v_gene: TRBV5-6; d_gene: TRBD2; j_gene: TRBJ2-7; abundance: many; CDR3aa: CASSPAGRLYEQYF; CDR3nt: TGTGCCAGCAGCCCAGCGGGACGGCTGTACGAGCAGTACTTC
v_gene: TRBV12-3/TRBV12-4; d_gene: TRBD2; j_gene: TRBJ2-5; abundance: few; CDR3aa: CASSYVLAGDQETQYF; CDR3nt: TGTGCCAGCAGCTACGTACTAGCGGGGGACCAAGAGACCCAGTACTTC
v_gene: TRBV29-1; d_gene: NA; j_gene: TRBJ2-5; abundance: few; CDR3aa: CSVGGDSKETQYF; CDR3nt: TGCAGCGTTGGCGGGGATAGTAAAGAGACCCAGTACTTC
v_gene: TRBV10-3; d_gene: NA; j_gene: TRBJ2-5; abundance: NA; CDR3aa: CAISELLKEVGYF; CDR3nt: TGTGCCATCAGTGAGCTCCTTAAGGAGGTGGGGTACTTC
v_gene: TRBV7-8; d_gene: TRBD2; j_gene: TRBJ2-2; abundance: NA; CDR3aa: CASSFSAGDTGELFF; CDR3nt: TGTGCCAGCAGCTTCTCAGCGGGAGACACCGGGGAGCTGTTTTTT
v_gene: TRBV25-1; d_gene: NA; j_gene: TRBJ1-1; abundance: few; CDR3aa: CASTERGWTEAFF; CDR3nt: TGTGCCAGCACAGAAAGGGGATGGACTGAAGCTTTCTTT
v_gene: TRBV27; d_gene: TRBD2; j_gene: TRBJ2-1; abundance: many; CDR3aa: CASSSLAGPNNEQFF; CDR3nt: TGTGCCAGCAGTTCACTAGCGGGCCCCAACAATGAGCAGTTCTTC